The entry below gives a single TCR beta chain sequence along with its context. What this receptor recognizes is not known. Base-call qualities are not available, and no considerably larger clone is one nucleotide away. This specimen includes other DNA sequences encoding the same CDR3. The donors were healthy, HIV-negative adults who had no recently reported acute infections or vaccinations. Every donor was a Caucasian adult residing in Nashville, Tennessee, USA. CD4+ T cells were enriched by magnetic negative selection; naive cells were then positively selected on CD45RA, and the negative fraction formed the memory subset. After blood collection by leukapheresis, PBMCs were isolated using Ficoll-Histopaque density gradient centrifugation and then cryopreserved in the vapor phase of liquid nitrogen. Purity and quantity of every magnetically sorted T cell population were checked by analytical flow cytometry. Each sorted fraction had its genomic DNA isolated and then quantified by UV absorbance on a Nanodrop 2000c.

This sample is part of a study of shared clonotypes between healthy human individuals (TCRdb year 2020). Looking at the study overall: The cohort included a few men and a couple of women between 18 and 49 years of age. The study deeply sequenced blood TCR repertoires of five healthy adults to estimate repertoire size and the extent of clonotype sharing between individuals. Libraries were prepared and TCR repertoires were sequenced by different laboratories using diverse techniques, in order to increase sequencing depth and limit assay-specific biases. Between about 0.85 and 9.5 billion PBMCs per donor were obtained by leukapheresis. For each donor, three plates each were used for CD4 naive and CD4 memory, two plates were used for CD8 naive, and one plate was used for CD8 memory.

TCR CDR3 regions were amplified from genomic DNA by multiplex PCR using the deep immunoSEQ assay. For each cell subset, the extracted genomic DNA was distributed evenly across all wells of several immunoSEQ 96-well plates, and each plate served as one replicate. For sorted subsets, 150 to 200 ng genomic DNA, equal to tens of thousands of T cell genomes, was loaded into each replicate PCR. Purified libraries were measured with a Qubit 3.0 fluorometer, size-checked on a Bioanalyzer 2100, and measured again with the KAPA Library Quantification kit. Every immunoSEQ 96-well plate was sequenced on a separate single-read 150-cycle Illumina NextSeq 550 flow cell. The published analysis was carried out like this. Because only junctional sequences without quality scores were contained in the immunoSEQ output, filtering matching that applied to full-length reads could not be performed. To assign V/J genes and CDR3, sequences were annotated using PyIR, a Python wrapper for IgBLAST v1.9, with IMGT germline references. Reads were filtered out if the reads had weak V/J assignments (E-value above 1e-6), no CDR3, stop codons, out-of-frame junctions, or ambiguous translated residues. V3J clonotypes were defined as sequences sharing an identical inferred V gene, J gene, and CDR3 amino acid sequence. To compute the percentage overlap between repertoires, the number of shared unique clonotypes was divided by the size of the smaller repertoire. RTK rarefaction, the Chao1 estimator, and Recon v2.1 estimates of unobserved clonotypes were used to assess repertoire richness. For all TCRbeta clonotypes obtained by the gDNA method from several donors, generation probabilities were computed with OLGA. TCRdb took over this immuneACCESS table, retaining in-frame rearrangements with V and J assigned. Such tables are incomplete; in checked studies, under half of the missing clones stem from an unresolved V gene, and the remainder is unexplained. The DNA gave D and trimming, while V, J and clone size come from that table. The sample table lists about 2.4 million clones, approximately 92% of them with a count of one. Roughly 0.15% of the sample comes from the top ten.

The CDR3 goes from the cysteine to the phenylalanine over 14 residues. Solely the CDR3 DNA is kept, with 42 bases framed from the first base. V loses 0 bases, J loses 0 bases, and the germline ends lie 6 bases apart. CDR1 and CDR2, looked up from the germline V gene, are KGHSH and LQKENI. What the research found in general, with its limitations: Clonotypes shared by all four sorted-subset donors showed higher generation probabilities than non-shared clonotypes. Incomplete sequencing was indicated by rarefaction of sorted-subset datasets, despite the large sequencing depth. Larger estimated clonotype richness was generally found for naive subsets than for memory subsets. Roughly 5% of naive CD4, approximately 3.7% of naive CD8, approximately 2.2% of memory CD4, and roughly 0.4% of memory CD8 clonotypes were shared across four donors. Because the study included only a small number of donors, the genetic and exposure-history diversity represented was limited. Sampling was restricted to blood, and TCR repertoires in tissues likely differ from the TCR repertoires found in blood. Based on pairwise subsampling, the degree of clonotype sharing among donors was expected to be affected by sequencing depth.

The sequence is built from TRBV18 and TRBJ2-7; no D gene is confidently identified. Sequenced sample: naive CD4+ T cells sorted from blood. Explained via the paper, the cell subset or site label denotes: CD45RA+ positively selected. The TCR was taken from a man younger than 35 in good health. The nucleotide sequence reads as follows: TGTGCCAGCTCACCACCTAGCCGCTCCTACGAGCAGTACTTC. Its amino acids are CASSPPSRSYEQYF.